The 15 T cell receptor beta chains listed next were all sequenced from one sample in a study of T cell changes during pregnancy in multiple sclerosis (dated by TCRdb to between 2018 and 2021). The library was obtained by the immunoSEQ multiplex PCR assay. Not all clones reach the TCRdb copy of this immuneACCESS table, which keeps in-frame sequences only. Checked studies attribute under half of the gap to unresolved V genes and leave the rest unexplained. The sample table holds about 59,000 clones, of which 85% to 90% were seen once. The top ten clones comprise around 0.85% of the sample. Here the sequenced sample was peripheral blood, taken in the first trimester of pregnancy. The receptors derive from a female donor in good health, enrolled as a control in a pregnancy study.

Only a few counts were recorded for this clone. The CDR3 region has the DNA TGTGCCAGTAGTATACAGTATTTTGGTAATTCACCCCTCCACTTT. This codes for CASSIQYFGNSPLHF. V is TRBV19 and J is TRBJ1-6; D gene ambiguous. The ends were cut back, 2 bases at V and 6 bases at J, with 11 bases in the middle. Germline CDR1 and CDR2: LNHDA and SQIVND (reference sequence). The CDR3 loop spans 15 amino acids. Full variable domain (remainder filled in from reference TRBV19 and TRBJ1-6): DGGITQSPKYLFRKEGQNVTLSCEQNLNHDAMYWYRQDPGQGLRLIYYSQIVNDFQKGDIAEGYSVSREKKESFPLTVTSAQKNPTAFYLCASSIQYFGNSPLHFGNGTRLTVT.

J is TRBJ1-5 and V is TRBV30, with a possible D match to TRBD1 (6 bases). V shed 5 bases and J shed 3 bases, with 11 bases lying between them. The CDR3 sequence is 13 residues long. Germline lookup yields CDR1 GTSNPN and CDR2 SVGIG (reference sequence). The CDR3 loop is CAWATGLNQPQHF. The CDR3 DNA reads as TGTGCCTGGGCAACAGGGCTCAATCAGCCCCAGCATTTT.

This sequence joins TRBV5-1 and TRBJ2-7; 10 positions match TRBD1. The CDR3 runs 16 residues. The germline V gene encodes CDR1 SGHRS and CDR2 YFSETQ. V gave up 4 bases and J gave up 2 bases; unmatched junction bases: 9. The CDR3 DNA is TGCGCCAGCAGCCAAAAACGGACAGGGGGTACCTACGAGCAGTACTTC. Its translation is CASSQKRTGGTYEQYF.

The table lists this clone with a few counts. The DNA for the CDR3 is TGTGCCAGCAGCTTAGGTCTGAGCGTCCAAGAGACCCAGTACTTC. Translating gives CASSLGLSVQETQYF. The J gene is TRBJ2-5, the V gene TRBV7-2; D is undetermined. Deletions cut 1 base from V and 1 base from J, with 10 bases between. Germline loops: CDR1 SGHTA, CDR2 FQGNSA. The length of the CDR3 is 15 residues.

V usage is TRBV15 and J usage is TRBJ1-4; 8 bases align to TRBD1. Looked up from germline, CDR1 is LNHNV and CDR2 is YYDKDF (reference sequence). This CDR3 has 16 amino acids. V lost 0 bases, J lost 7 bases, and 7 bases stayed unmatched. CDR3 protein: CATSRDRRQGTEKLFF. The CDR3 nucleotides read TGTGCCACCAGCAGAGATAGGAGACAGGGGACTGAAAAACTGTTTTTT.

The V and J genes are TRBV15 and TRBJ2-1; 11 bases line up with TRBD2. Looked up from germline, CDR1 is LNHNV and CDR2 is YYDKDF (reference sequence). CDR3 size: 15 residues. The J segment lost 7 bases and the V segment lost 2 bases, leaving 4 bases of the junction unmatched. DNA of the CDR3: TGTGCCACCAGCAGAAGTAGCGGGGGGGCGAATGAGCAGTTCTTC. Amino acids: CATSRSSGGANEQFF.

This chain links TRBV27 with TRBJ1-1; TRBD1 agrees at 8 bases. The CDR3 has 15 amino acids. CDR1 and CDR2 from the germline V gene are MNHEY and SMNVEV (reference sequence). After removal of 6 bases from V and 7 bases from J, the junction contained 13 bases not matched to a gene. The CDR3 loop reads CASSIGTGGSNEAFF. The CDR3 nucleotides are TGTGCCAGCAGCATAGGGACAGGAGGGTCGAATGAAGCTTTCTTT.

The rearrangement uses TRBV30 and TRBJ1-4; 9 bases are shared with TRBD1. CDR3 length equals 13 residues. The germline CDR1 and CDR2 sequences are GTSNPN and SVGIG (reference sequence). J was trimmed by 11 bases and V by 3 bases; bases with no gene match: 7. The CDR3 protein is CAWRSGTGWKLFF. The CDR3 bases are TGTGCCTGGAGATCCGGGACAGGGTGGAAACTGTTTTTT.

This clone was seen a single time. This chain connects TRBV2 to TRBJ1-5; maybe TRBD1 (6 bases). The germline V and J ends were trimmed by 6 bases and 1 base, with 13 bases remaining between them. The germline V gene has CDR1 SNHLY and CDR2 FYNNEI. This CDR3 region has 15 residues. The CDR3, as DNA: TGTGCCAGCAGATCGGGACACCAGAGCAATCAGCCCCAGCATTTT. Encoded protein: CASRSGHQSNQPQHF.

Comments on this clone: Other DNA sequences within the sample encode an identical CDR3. The DNA for the CDR3 is TGTGCCAGCAGCCAGACTAGCGGGGGCTACGAGCAGTACTTC. Translated, it gives CASSQTSGGYEQYF. This chain joins TRBV27 and TRBJ2-7; 12 bases are a match to TRBD2. Germline V CDR1 and CDR2: MNHEY, SMNVEV (reference sequence). V was pared by 6 bases and J by 3 bases, with 3 bases of the junction left unmatched. The CDR3 contains 14 residues.

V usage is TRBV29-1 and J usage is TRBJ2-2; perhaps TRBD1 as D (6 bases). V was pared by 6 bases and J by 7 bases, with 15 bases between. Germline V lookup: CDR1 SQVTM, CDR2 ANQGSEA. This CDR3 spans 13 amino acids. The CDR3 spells CSVRATGVGELFF. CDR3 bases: TGCAGCGTAAGGGCGACAGGCGTCGGGGAGCTGTTTTTT.

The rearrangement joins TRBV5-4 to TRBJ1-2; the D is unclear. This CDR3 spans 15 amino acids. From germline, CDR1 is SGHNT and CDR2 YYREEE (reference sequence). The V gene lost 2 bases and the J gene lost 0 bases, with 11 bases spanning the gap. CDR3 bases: TGTGCCAGCAGCTTAATTTTCGGGACTAACTATGGCTACACCTTC. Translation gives CASSLIFGTNYGYTF.

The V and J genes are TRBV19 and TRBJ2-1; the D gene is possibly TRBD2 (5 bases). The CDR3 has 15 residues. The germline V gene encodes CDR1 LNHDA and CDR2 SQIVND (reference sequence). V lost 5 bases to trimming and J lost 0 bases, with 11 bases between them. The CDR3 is CASSVLASSYNEQFF. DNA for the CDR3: TGTGCCAGTAGTGTCTTAGCGAGCTCCTACAATGAGCAGTTCTTC.

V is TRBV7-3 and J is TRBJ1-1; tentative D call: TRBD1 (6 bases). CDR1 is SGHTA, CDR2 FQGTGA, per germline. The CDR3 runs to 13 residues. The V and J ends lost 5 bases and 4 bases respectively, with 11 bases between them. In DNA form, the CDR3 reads TGTGCCAGCAGCCAACAGGGAAGCACTGAAGCTTTCTTT. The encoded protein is CASSQQGSTEAFF.

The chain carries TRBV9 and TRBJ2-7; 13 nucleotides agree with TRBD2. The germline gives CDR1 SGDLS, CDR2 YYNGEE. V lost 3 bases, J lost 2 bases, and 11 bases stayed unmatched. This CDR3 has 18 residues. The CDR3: CASSAWTSGGQGPYEQYF. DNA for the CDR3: TGTGCCAGCAGCGCTTGGACTAGCGGGGGCCAAGGACCCTACGAGCAGTACTTC.